The 17 T cell receptor beta chains below all came from one sample that was sequenced in a study of cytomegalovirus exposure and HLA in healthy donors. It was with 60 Vbeta and 13 Jbeta primers that the PCR ran. Clones were sequenced by immunoSEQ multiplex PCR, and TCRdb holds only the in-frame ones, with some missing. The sample has some 130,000 clones, 81% seen once. The sequencing sample was made of PBMCs. Receptors originate from a man between 18 and 29 years old in good health and CMV-seronegative.

The chain recombines TRBV10-3 with TRBJ2-7, with no clear D. CDR1 is ENHRY and CDR2 is SYGVKD in the germline V gene. V lost 5 bases and J lost 0, with 14 bases in between. This CDR3 has 15 amino acids. The CDR3 DNA follows: TGTGCCATCAGTCCCCTTCCTCCTAGCTCCTACGAGCAGTACTTC. It is translated as CAISPLPPSSYEQYF.

The V gene is TRBV28, the J gene TRBJ1-2, with 7 bases that match TRBD1. Trimming cost V 3 bases and J 2 bases; bases outside gene matches: 3. Germline assignment: CDR1 MDHEN and CDR2 SYDVKM. CDR3 length: 14 amino acids. The CDR3 DNA reads TGTGCCAGCAGTTTGGCGGACAGGAACTATGGCTACACCTTC. The encoded protein is CASSLADRNYGYTF.

The CDR3 region has the DNA TGCGCCAGCAGCCTGAAGGGGACAGGTAACACCGGGGAGCTGTTTTTT. Protein: CASSLKGTGNTGELFF. The V call is TRBV5-1, the J call TRBJ2-2, with 8 bases lining up with TRBD1. Germline lookup yields CDR1 SGHRS and CDR2 YFSETQ. Trimming took 4 bases from V and 2 from J; bases not matched to a gene: 7. The CDR3 length is 16 residues. Supplemented by reference TRBV5-1 and TRBJ2-2, the full variable domain reads KAGVTQTPRYLIKTRGQQVTLSCSPISGHRSVSWYQQTPGQGLQFLFEYFSETQRNKGNFPGRFSGRQFSNSRSEMNVSTLELGDSALYLCASSLKGTGNTGELFFGEGSRLTVL.

This clone showed up just a few times. J is TRBJ1-1 and V is TRBV10-2, with D unresolved. Trimming took 7 bases from V and 4 from J, leaving 13 bases between them. CDR1 WSHSY and CDR2 SAAADI come from the germline V gene. This CDR3 contains 13 residues. CDR3 nucleotide sequence: TGCGCCAGCACCGAGCGAAGTGGCACTGAAGCTTTCTTT. It is translated as CASTERSGTEAFF.

The CDR3 loop reads CAIRPGGTSTEAFF. The CDR3 nucleotides are TGTGCCATCAGGCCCGGGGGTACGAGCACTGAAGCTTTCTTT. The chain uses TRBV10-3 and TRBJ1-1, with D perhaps TRBD1 (5 bases). CDR1 ENHRY and CDR2 SYGVKD come from the germline V gene. Trimming stripped 6 bases from V and 4 bases from J, with 15 bases between. The CDR3 is 14 amino acids.

This chain uses TRBV9 with TRBJ2-1; weak D call: TRBD1 (6 bases). Between the trimmed V and J ends, which lost 7 bases and 7 bases, there was a span of 18 bases. Germline loops: CDR1 SGDLS, CDR2 YYNGEE. The CDR3 is made up of 14 amino acids. DNA of the CDR3: TGTGCCAGCCGAGAGTGGGGGCCGGGTAATGAGCAGTTCTTC. Translation gives CASREWGPGNEQFF.

The chain couples TRBV15 to TRBJ2-5; D perhaps matches TRBD2 (6 bases). Germline CDR1 LNHNV, CDR2 YYDKDF (reference sequence). The CDR3 covers 16 residues. Trimming cost V 0 bases and J 3 bases, with 14 bases left between them. The CDR3 region is CATSRDWTKGEETQYF. CDR3 coding DNA: TGTGCCACCAGCAGAGATTGGACTAAGGGTGAAGAGACCCAGTACTTC.

The V gene is TRBV27, the J gene TRBJ2-6; D is unresolved. This CDR3 is built from 15 residues. V shed 3 bases and J shed 2 bases, with 8 bases lying between them. Looked up from germline, CDR1 is MNHEY and CDR2 is SMNVEV (reference sequence). The CDR3 reads CASSFSRAGANVLTF. The CDR3 DNA is TGTGCCAGCAGTTTCAGCCGGGCTGGGGCCAACGTCCTGACTTTC.

This clone was recorded once. This chain joins TRBV23-1 and TRBJ2-7; the D gene is possibly TRBD2 (5 bases). TRBV23-1 belongs to the ORF category, with a function that is uncertain. Trimming left V 0 bases short and J 1 base short, with 19 bases between. The CDR3 length is 18 residues. The chain's CDR3 is CASSQSSSSGVKSYEQYF. The CDR3 bases are TGCGCCAGCAGTCAATCGTCCTCATCCGGGGTGAAATCCTACGAGCAGTACTTC.

The rearrangement joins TRBV30 to TRBJ2-3; D not certain. V was clipped by 5 bases and J by 4 bases, with 7 bases between them. Germline CDR1 is GTSNPN and CDR2 is SVGIG (reference sequence). CDR3 length: 11 amino acids. DNA of the CDR3: TGTGCCTGGGACATCTCAGATACGCAGTATTTT. Translated, it gives CAWDISDTQYF.

The chain combines TRBV6-5 with TRBJ2-5; the D gene is possibly TRBD1 (5 bases). CDR1 is MNHEY, CDR2 SVGAGI, per germline. The V and J ends lost 3 bases and 3 bases respectively, with 17 bases between them. The CDR3 length is 16 residues. CDR3 sequence reads: CASSYIQGALKETQYF. CDR3 DNA sequence: TGTGCCAGCAGTTATATTCAGGGTGCCTTGAAAGAGACCCAGTACTTC.

J is TRBJ2-5 and V is TRBV7-3, with D tentatively TRBD2 (6 bases). The germline V and J ends were trimmed by 5 bases and 4 bases, with 17 bases remaining between them. Germline V gene data show CDR1 as SGHTA and CDR2 as FQGTGA. The CDR3 consists of 15 residues. CDR3 nucleotide sequence: TGTGCCAGCAGCCCGGGGGAGTTGGTTGGAGAGACCCAGTACTTC. Protein product: CASSPGELVGETQYF.

The rearrangement links TRBV27 to TRBJ1-1; D is unclear. CDR1 MNHEY and CDR2 SMNVEV come from the germline V gene (reference sequence). This CDR3 has 13 residues. Trimming left V 3 bases short and J 5 bases short, with 10 bases between. The CDR3 reads CASSFTGRTEAFF. The DNA for the CDR3 is TGTGCCAGCAGTTTTACGGGGAGGACTGAAGCTTTCTTT.

The V and J genes are TRBV10-3 and TRBJ2-2; 7 nucleotides match TRBD1. Germline V gene data show CDR1 as ENHRY and CDR2 as SYGVKD. This CDR3 has 17 amino acids. J gave up 0 bases and V 6 bases, and 10 bases lay outside the gene matches. CDR3 protein: CAISGYSGTANTGELFF. The CDR3 region has the DNA TGTGCCATCAGCGGGTATTCAGGGACAGCGAACACCGGGGAGCTGTTTTTT.

The chain combines TRBV6-5 with TRBJ2-1; 13 bases line up with TRBD2. V lost 2 bases to trimming and J lost 10 bases; unmatched junction nucleotides: 5. The CDR3 is 15 residues long. Germline V gives CDR1 MNHEY, CDR2 SVGAGI. CDR3 nucleotide sequence: TGTGCCAGCAGTTACGGGACTAGCGGGGAACCCGAGCAGTTCTTC. It specifies CASSYGTSGEPEQFF.

This chain uses TRBV9 with TRBJ1-1; D is undetermined. This CDR3 has 11 residues. Germline V gene data show CDR1 as SGDLS and CDR2 as YYNGEE. The V end was cut by 7 bases, the J end by 8 bases, with 12 bases between. The CDR3 nucleotides read TGTGCCAGCGACCCATTACAGGAAGCTTTCTTT. Translation: CASDPLQEAFF.

This chain connects TRBV9 to TRBJ1-1, with no clear D. Trimming removed 1 base from V and 10 bases from J, with 14 bases in between. Germline CDR1 reads SGDLS; CDR2 reads YYNGEE. The CDR3 length is 13 residues. The CDR3 loop is CASSVHQEARAFF. The CDR3 DNA sequence: TGTGCCAGCAGCGTACACCAAGAAGCACGAGCTTTCTTT.